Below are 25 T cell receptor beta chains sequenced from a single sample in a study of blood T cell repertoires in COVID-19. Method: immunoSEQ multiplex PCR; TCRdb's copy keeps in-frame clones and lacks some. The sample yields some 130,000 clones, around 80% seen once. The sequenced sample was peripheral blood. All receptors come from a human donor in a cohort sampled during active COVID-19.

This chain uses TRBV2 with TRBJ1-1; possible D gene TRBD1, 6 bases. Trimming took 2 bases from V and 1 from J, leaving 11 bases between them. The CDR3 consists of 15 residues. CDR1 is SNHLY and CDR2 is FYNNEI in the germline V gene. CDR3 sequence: CASSEQRGQNTEAFF. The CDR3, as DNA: TGTGCCAGCAGTGAACAGCGGGGGCAGAACACTGAAGCTTTCTTT.

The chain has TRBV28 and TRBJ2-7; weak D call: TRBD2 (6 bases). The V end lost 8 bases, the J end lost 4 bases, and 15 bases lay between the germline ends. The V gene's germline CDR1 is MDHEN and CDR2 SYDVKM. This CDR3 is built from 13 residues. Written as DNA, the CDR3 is TGTGCCAGCGGCCGGGACTTTACTTACGAGCAGTACTTC. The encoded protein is CASGRDFTYEQYF. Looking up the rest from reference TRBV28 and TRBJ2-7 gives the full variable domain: DVKVTQSSRYLVKRTGEKVFLECVQDMDHENMFWYRQDPGLGLRLIYFSYDVKMKEKGDIPEGYSVSREKKERFSLILESASTNQTSMYLCASGRDFTYEQYFGPGTRLTVT.

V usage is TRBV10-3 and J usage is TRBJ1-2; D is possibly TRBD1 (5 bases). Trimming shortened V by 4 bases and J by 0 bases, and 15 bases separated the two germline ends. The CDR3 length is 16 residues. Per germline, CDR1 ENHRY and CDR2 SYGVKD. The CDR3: CAISVNQGEANYGYTF. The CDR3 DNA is TGTGCCATCAGTGTTAACCAGGGTGAAGCTAACTATGGCTACACCTTC.

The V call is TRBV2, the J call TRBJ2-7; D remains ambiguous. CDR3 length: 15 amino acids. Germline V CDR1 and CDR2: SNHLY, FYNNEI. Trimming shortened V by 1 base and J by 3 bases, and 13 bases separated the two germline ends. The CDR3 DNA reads TGTGCCAGCAGTGAAGAGATATTATCAGGCTACGAGCAGTACTTC. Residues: CASSEEILSGYEQYF.

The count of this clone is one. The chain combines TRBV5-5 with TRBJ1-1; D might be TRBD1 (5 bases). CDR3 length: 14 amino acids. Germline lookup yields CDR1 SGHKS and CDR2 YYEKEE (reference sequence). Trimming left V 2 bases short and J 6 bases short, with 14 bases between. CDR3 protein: CASSLNMGRPEAFF. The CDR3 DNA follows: TGTGCCAGCAGCTTAAACATGGGGCGGCCTGAAGCTTTCTTT.

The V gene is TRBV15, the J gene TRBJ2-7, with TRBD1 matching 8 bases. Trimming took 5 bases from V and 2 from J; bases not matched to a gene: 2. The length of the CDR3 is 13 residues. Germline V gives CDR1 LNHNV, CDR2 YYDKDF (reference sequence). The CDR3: CATSGDRTYEQYF. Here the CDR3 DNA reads TGTGCCACCAGCGGGGACAGGACCTACGAGCAGTACTTC.

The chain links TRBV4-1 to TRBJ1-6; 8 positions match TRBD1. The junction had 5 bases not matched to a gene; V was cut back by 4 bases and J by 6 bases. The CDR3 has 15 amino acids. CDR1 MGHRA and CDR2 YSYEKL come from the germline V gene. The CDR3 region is CASSLQTGVNSPLHF. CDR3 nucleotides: TGCGCCAGCAGCCTACAGACAGGGGTTAATTCACCCCTCCACTTT.

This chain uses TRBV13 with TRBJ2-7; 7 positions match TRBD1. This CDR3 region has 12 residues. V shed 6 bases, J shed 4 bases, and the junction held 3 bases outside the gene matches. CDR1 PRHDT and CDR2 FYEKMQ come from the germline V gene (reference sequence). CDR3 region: CASSPTGYEQYF. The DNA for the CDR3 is TGTGCCAGCAGTCCGACAGGGTACGAGCAGTACTTC.

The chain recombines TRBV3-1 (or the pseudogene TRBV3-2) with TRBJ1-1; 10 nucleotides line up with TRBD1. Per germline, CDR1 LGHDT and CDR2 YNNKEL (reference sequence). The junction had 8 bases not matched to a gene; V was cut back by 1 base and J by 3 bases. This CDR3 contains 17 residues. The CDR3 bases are TGTGCCAGCAGCCAAGGGACAGGGGGTGCTGAGGACACTGAAGCTTTCTTT. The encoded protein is CASSQGTGGAEDTEAFF.

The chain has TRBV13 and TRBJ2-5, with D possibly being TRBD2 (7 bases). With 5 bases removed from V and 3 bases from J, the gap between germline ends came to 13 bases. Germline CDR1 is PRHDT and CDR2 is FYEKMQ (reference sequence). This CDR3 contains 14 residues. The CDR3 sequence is CASSEQGGKETQYF. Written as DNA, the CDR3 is TGTGCCAGCAGCGAACAGGGAGGGAAAGAGACCCAGTACTTC.

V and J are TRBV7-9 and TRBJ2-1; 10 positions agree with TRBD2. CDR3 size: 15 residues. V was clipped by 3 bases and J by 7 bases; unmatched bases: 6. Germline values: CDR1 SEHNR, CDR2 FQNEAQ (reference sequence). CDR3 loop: CASSLFSGGSNEQFF. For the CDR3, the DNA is TGTGCCAGCAGCTTGTTTAGCGGGGGGTCTAATGAGCAGTTCTTC. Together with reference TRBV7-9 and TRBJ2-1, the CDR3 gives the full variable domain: DTGVSQNPRHKITKRGQNVTFRCDPISEHNRLYWYRQTLGQGPEFLTYFQNEAQLEKSRLLSDRFSAERPKGSFSTLEIQRTEQGDSAMYLCASSLFSGGSNEQFFGPGTRLTVL.

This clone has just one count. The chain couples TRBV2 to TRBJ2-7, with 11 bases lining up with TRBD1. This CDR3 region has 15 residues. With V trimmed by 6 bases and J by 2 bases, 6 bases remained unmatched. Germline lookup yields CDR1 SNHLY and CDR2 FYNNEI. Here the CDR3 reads CASRAPGQGAYEQYF. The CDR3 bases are TGTGCCAGCAGAGCCCCGGGACAGGGGGCCTACGAGCAGTACTTC.

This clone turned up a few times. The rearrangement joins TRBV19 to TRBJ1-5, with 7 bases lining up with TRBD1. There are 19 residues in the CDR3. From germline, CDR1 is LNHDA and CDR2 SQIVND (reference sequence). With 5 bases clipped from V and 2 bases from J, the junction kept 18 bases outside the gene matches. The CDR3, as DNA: TGTGCCAGTAGTCCACCGGGACAGAGCAGATCCCTCGGCAATCAGCCCCAGCATTTT. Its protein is CASSPPGQSRSLGNQPQHF.

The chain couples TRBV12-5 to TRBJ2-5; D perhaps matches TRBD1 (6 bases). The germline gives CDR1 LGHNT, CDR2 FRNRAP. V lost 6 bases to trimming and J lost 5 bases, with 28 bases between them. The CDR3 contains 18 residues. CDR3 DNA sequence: TGTGCTAGTGGAGACCTAAACCGGGACACACTAAGAGGGGAGACCCAGTACTTC. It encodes CASGDLNRDTLRGETQYF.

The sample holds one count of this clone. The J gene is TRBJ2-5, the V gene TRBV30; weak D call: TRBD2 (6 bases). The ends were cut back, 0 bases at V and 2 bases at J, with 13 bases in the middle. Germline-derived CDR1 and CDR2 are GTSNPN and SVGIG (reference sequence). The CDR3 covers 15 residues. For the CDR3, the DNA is TGTGCCTGGAGTGTACTACTAGCTACTCAAGAGACCCAGTACTTC. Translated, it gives CAWSVLLATQETQYF.

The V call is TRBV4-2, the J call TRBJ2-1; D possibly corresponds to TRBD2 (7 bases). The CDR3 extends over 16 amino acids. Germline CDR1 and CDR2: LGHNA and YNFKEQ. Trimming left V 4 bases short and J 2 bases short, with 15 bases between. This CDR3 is CASSPSRGGTYNEQFF. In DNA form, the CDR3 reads TGTGCCAGCAGCCCTTCAAGGGGGGGGACCTACAATGAGCAGTTCTTC.

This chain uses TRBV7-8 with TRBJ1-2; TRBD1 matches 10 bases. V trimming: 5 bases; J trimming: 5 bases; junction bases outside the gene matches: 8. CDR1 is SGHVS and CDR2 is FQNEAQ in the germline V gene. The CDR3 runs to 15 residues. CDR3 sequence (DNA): TGTGCCAGCAGCCCCCGGGACAGGGGAGGGTATGGCTACACCTTC. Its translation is CASSPRDRGGYGYTF.

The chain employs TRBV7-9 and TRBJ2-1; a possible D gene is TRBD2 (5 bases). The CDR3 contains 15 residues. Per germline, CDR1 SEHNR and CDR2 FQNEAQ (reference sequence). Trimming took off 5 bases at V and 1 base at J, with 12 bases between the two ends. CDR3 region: CASSTPDFSYNEQFF. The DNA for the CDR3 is TGTGCCAGCAGCACCCCGGACTTTTCCTACAATGAGCAGTTCTTC.

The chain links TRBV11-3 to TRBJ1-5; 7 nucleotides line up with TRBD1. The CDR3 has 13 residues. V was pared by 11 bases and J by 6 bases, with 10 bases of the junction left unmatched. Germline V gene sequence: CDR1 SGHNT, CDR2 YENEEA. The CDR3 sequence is CAQKEGAGQPQHF. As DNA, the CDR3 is TGTGCCCAAAAGGAGGGGGCAGGTCAGCCCCAGCATTTT. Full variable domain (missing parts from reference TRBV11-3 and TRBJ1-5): EAGVVQSPRYKIIEKKQPVAFWCNPISGHNTLYWYLQNLGQGPELLIRYENEEAVDDSQLPKDRFSAERLKGVDSTLKIQPAELGDSAVYLCAQKEGAGQPQHFGDGTRLSIL.

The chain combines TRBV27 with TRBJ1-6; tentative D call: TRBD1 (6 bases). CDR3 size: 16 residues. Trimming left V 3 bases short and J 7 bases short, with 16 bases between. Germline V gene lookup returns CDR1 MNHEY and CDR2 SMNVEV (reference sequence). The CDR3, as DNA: TGTGCCAGCAGTTTGCAGGGGCCCTCAGGGAATTCACCCCTCCACTTT. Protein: CASSLQGPSGNSPLHF.

In nucleotides, the CDR3 is TGCGCCAGCAGCCCCTTAGCGGGACAACCCTACGAGCAGTACTTC. This translates into CASSPLAGQPYEQYF. The J gene is TRBJ2-7, the V gene TRBV10-2; 8 bases are shared with TRBD2. The CDR3 sequence is 15 residues long. Germline CDR1 WSHSY, CDR2 SAAADI. Trimming removed 6 bases from V and 2 bases from J; junction bases left unmatched: 9.

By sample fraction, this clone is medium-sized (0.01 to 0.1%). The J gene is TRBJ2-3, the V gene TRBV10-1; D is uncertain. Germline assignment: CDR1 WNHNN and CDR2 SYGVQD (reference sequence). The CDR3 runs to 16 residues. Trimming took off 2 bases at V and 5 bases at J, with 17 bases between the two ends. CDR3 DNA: TGCGCCAGCAGTGAGCTTGTCGGGTTGAATGAAGATACGCAGTATTTT. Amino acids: CASSELVGLNEDTQYF.

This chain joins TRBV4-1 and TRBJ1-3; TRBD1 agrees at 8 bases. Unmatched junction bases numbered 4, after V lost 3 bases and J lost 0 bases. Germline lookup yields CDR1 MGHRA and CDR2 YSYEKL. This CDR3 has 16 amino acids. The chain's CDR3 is CASSQGDRGSGNTIYF. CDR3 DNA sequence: TGCGCCAGCAGCCAGGGAGACAGGGGCTCTGGAAACACCATATATTTT.

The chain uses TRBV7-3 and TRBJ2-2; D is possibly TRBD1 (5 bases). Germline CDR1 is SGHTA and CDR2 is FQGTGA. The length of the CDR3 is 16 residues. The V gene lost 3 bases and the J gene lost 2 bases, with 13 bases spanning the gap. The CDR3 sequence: CASSFPTGSNTGELFF. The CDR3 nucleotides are TGTGCCAGCAGCTTTCCTACAGGTTCCAACACCGGGGAGCTGTTTTTT.

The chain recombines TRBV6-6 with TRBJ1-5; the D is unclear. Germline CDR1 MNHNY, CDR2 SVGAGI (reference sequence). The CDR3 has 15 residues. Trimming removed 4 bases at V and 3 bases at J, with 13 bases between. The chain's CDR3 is CASSSTLGSNQPQHF. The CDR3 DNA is TGTGCCAGCAGTTCCACACTCGGGTCCAATCAGCCCCAGCATTTT.